This TCR beta chain was identified in a study of blood T cell repertoires in COVID-19 (dated by TCRdb to about 2020). With respect to the entire study: Samples from collaborators originated in the United States, Italy and Spain and spanned both the acute and convalescent phases of COVID-19. The material from the prospective study consisted of cDNA or gDNA derived from T cells, B-cell-depleted T cells, or PBMCs. Deeply sampled blood TCRbeta repertoires from subjects exposed to, actively infected with, or recovered from COVID-19 were included in the dataset. The repertoires were released in a freely available public database meant as a resource for research on the immune response to SARS-CoV-2. The samples were drawn from the first 160 participants of the ongoing ImmuneRACE study and from 950 to 1,500 subjects provided by 6 global collaborators. A de-identified subject ID, COVID-19 status, age in years and sex were almost always included in the sample metadata. HLA class I and class II types, where available, came from metadata supplied by the sample provider rather than from assay-based typing.

Participants in the prospective study were aged about 18 to 95 years, lived in 20 to 25 United States geographic areas, and enrolled through a virtual design. In the prospective study, cohorts were assigned on the basis of participant-reported clinical history obtained from a screening survey and a study questionnaire. Recovered participants in ImmuneRACE Cohort 3 were defined by two consecutive negative NP/OP PCR tests, clearance by a healthcare professional, or resolution of symptoms. Mobile phlebotomists in the prospective study collected whole blood, serum and a nasopharyngeal or oropharyngeal swab from every participant. Additional blood draws and questionnaires over an approximately two-month period could optionally be provided by prospective study participants. Before DNA extraction, blood samples from the prospective study were shipped at room temperature or frozen. Overall study results and their limits: The amount of clinical and demographic metadata varied by source and participant and was provided uncurated.

TCRbeta CDR3 regions were amplified from genomic DNA using the immunoSEQ Assay, a bias-controlled multiplex PCR. From the authors' description of their analysis: The number of nucleated cells in each sample was estimated by amplification of reference gene primers within the assay. To quantify the absolute abundance of each unique TCRbeta CDR3 rearrangement, sequence reads were collapsed and filtered. For each sample, productive Simpson clonality was calculated by taking the square root of Simpson's diversity index across productive rearrangements. TCRdb took over this immuneACCESS table, retaining in-frame rearrangements with V and J assigned. Such tables are incomplete; in checked studies, under half of the missing clones stem from an unresolved V gene, and the remainder is unexplained. The V and J calls and clone size are taken from that table; D and trimming were inferred from the DNA. This sample comprises 200,000 to 250,000 clones, approximately 75% of them detected only once. The ten largest clonotypes hold nearly 9.5% of the sample.

Regarding this clone: Its cognate antigen has yet to be identified. No base-level quality is on record; no much larger clone is a single base apart.

The junction carries 8 bases between V and J, which are trimmed by 3 bases and 2 bases respectively. Reading from cysteine to phenylalanine, the CDR3 counts 14 amino acids. The only DNA kept is the CDR3, 42 bases in frame from the first base. According to the germline V gene, CDR1 reads ENHRY and CDR2 reads SYGVKD. The clonotype comes from a man in his forties who had recovered from COVID-19. Material: PBMCs or T cells enriched from blood (not recorded which). The chain couples TRBV10-3 to TRBJ1-5; a tentative D match to TRBD1 spans 5 bases. CDR3 sequence: CAISDSGGNQPQHF. The DNA sequence is as follows: TGTGCCATCAGTGATTCGGGGGGCAATCAGCCCCAGCATTTT.